A single TCR beta chain is shown here with its context. The antigen remains unidentified. Clones were read by immunoSEQ multiplex PCR, and TCRdb kept only the in-frame ones, dropping some. The sample gives roughly 48,000 clones, roughly 80% of which show up once; roughly 4.8% is in the top ten. The source of the sample is a study of T cell clonotyping in hematopoietic cell transplantation. Germline CDR1 and CDR2: SNHLY and FYNNEI. The CDR3 runs 13 residues. The V gene lost 6 bases and the J gene lost 1 base, with 9 bases spanning the gap. Whole-study findings and limits: Pathologically expanded recipient clonotypes increased progressively from day 30 to day 180 as diversity fell. Cells were unsorted, so CD4 and CD8 contributions were not separated. Graft donor and pretransplant recipient Inverse Simpson Index values predicted broader posttransplant TCR diversity.

Time point specified: recipient sample about 28 days before transplant, after cytoreduction. The material sequenced was peripheral blood mononuclear cells, taken before stem cell transplant. The rearrangement uses TRBV2 and TRBJ1-1; the D gene is possibly TRBD1 (6 bases). The clonotype originates from a man aged 60 to 69 with myelodysplastic syndrome. Some clones in this sample may be carry-over from other donors' samples. CDR3 bases: TGTGCCAGCAGCCTGGACAGGAACACTGAAGCTTTCTTT. Its translation: CASSLDRNTEAFF.